The 19 T cell receptor beta chains reported below all come from one sample, sequenced in a study of technical replicates of blood from a handful of donors. Repertoires were generated with immunoSEQ multiplex PCR, while TCRdb's copy carries only in-frame clones and drops some. The table has roughly 82,000 clones, roughly 95% seen once. The sample consisted of T cells isolated from PBMCs. These receptors all stem from a human donor in good health.

The genes are TRBV9 and TRBJ1-4; 7 bases align to TRBD1. V lost 4 bases, J lost 8 bases, and 5 bases stayed unmatched. This CDR3 region has 13 residues. The germline V gene has CDR1 SGDLS and CDR2 YYNGEE. The CDR3 sequence: CASSTGDWEKLFF. As DNA, the CDR3 is TGTGCCAGCAGCACAGGGGATTGGGAAAAACTGTTTTTT.

The chain joins TRBV15 to TRBJ1-4; tentative D call: TRBD1 (6 bases). The germline V and J ends were trimmed by 3 bases and 6 bases, with 14 bases remaining between them. CDR1 is LNHNV, CDR2 YYDKDF, per germline (reference sequence). The CDR3 covers 15 residues. The CDR3 DNA reads TGTGCCACCAGCAGGTCGAGGCAGGGGCATGAAAAACTGTTTTTT. Translation gives CATSRSRQGHEKLFF.

The rearrangement uses TRBV7-3 and TRBJ2-2, with TRBD1 as a possible D gene (5 bases). V was pared by 3 bases and J by 0 bases, with 8 bases between. The germline V gene has CDR1 SGHTA and CDR2 FQGTGA. The CDR3 sequence is 15 residues long. The CDR3 spells CASSFSGPNTGELFF. Here the CDR3 DNA reads TGTGCCAGCAGCTTTTCAGGGCCGAACACCGGGGAGCTGTTTTTT.

The V call is TRBV11-3, the J call TRBJ2-3; 7 bases match TRBD2. Germline-derived CDR1 and CDR2 are SGHNT and YENEEA. V lost 4 bases and J lost 4; bases outside the gene matches: 11. The CDR3 extends over 16 amino acids. The CDR3 bases are TGTGCCAGCAGCTCGGGGCGGGAGAATTTTCCAGATACGCAGTATTTT. This gives the protein CASSSGRENFPDTQYF.

This chain uses TRBV5-1 with TRBJ2-5; unclear D gene. The CDR3 length is 14 residues. V was pared by 1 base and J by 1 base, with 8 bases between. Germline V gene sequence: CDR1 SGHRS, CDR2 YFSETQ. The DNA of the CDR3 is TGCGCCAGCAGCTTGAATACAGCCCAAGAGACCCAGTACTTC. Protein: CASSLNTAQETQYF.

The chain is built from TRBV6-4 and TRBJ1-4, with 12 bases aligning to TRBD1. V dropped 3 bases and J dropped 7; count of bases not matched to a gene: 6. The CDR3 is 16 residues long. Germline assignment: CDR1 MRHNA and CDR2 SNTAGT. The CDR3 coding sequence is TGTGCCAGCAGTGATGTGCGGGACAGGGGGCCTGAAAAACTGTTTTTT. Translated, it gives CASSDVRDRGPEKLFF.

V usage is TRBV19 and J usage is TRBJ1-4; D gene unclear. Trimming took 0 bases from V and 8 from J, leaving 22 bases between them. The V gene's germline CDR1 is LNHDA and CDR2 SQIVND (reference sequence). The CDR3 is made up of 18 amino acids. This CDR3 reads CASSIDSRAWGESEKLFF. The CDR3 DNA reads TGTGCCAGTAGTATAGATTCGAGGGCATGGGGAGAAAGCGAAAAACTGTTTTTT.

The V gene is TRBV6-1, the J gene TRBJ1-2; D uncertain. The ends were cut back, 6 bases at V and 0 bases at J, with 8 bases in the middle. There are 13 residues in the CDR3. The V gene's germline CDR1 is MNHNS and CDR2 SASEGT. The CDR3 protein is CASSPMSNYGYTF. The CDR3 DNA reads as TGTGCCAGCAGCCCAATGTCTAACTATGGCTACACCTTC.

V is TRBV9 and J is TRBJ1-4; no firm D call. V was trimmed by 0 bases and J by 3 bases, leaving 6 bases between them. The CDR3 is 14 residues long. Germline V CDR1 and CDR2: SGDLS, YYNGEE. The DNA of the CDR3 is TGTGCCAGCAGCGTAGGCCAGTCTAATGAAAAACTGTTTTTT. It codes for CASSVGQSNEKLFF.

The V gene is TRBV2, the J gene TRBJ1-5; TRBD1 aligns across 7 bases. CDR3 length: 14 amino acids. Losses at the gene ends were 6 bases for V and 3 bases for J; bases not matched to a gene: 5. Per germline, CDR1 SNHLY and CDR2 FYNNEI. DNA for the CDR3: TGTGCCAGCAGAAGGGGGCAGTTCAATCAGCCCCAGCATTTT. Protein: CASRRGQFNQPQHF.

This clone was found a few times. CDR3 residues: CAWRIGLTTGELFF. CDR3 DNA sequence: TGTGCCTGGAGAATCGGGTTGACCACCGGGGAGCTGTTTTTT. J is TRBJ2-2 and V is TRBV30; no clear D gene. CDR3 length: 14 residues. Germline CDR1 and CDR2: GTSNPN and SVGIG (reference sequence). Trimming cost V 3 bases and J 4 bases, with 12 bases left between them.

This chain uses TRBV10-2 with TRBJ1-1; no definite D call. Germline lookup yields CDR1 WSHSY and CDR2 SAAADI. The CDR3 length is 18 residues. Trimming stripped 2 bases from V and 5 bases from J, with 24 bases between. The CDR3, as DNA: TGCGCCAGCAGTGAGAGTGGAATTCGGGCGGAGGGAAGGACTGAAGCTTTCTTT. Its translation is CASSESGIRAEGRTEAFF.

This clone showed up just once. The V and J genes are TRBV30 and TRBJ2-5; no clear D. This CDR3 has 12 amino acids. Trimming removed 8 bases from V and 4 bases from J, with 14 bases in between. Looked up from germline, CDR1 is GTSNPN and CDR2 is SVGIG (reference sequence). The CDR3 nucleotides read TGTGCCCTCAGCCTAGAATTAGAGACCCAGTACTTC. This translates into CALSLELETQYF.

The J gene is TRBJ2-7, the V gene TRBV2; D unclear. V lost 7 bases, J lost 0 bases, and 13 bases lay in between. This CDR3 spans 14 amino acids. CDR1 SNHLY and CDR2 FYNNEI come from the germline V gene. The chain's CDR3 is CASTSGLNSYEQYF. CDR3 sequence (DNA): TGTGCCAGCACCTCGGGTCTTAACTCCTACGAGCAGTACTTC.

This chain joins TRBV5-6 and TRBJ1-1; the D gene is possibly TRBD1 (6 bases). Trimming took off 4 bases at V and 6 bases at J, with 16 bases between the two ends. The CDR3 consists of 14 residues. Looked up from germline, CDR1 is SGHDT and CDR2 is YYEEEE. CDR3 loop: CASSPDRELAEAFF. The CDR3 bases are TGTGCCAGCAGCCCGGACAGAGAACTGGCTGAAGCTTTCTTT.

The chain couples TRBV7-3 to TRBJ2-1; 12 positions agree with TRBD2. Germline loops: CDR1 SGHTA, CDR2 FQGTGA. The CDR3 has 15 residues. Losses at the gene ends were 5 bases for V and 4 bases for J; bases not matched to a gene: 3. The CDR3 reads CASSRLAGAYNEQFF. CDR3 bases: TGTGCCAGCAGCAGACTAGCGGGAGCTTACAATGAGCAGTTCTTC.

The chain links TRBV4-3 to TRBJ1-5; possible D gene TRBD1, 6 bases. V gave up 0 bases and J gave up 1 base, with 13 bases separating them. The CDR3 totals 17 residues. CDR1 and CDR2 from the germline V gene are LGHNA and YSLEER. The CDR3: CASSQDHGTRSNQPQHF. In DNA form, the CDR3 reads TGCGCCAGCAGCCAAGATCACGGGACAAGAAGCAATCAGCCCCAGCATTTT.

This clone has a single count. The chain combines TRBV30 with TRBJ2-7; 7 nucleotides align to TRBD1. CDR1 is GTSNPN, CDR2 SVGIG, per germline (reference sequence). CDR3 length: 14 amino acids. V lost 2 bases, J lost 0 bases, and 4 bases stayed unmatched. The CDR3 region is CAWSFNRGSYEQYF. The DNA of the CDR3 is TGTGCCTGGAGTTTTAACAGGGGCTCCTACGAGCAGTACTTC.

This chain joins TRBV6-6 and TRBJ2-7; D may be TRBD2 (6 bases). V shed 7 bases and J shed 0 bases, with 16 bases lying between them. The CDR3 runs 15 residues. Germline V lookup: CDR1 MNHNY, CDR2 SVGAGI (reference sequence). DNA of the CDR3: TGTGCCAGCACCAATGGAGGGTACAACTCCTACGAGCAGTACTTC. Translating gives CASTNGGYNSYEQYF.